A selection of T cell receptor beta chains follows, all from one sample in a study of shared clonotypes between healthy human individuals. Data came from immunoSEQ multiplex PCR; TCRdb stores just in-frame clones and leaves some out. The profile covers about 690,000 clones, with roughly 91% appearing a single time and approximately 35% taken by the ten largest. Sequencing was performed on memory CD8+ T cells from PBMCs. The receptors originated from a man between 18 and 29 years old in good health. Some clones in this sample may be carry-over from other donors' samples. Each CDR3 is given with its conserved first and last residue. A D gene is named only where the DNA matches it firmly. Size tells how often a clone was seen (once, few, many) or the class of an expanded clone, and some rows leave it out.

CDR3 DNA	CDR3 protein	J gene	clone size	V gene	D gene
TGTGCCAGCAGTTCTAAATACCGGGACAGGGGAACTCCGGGACTAGTAGCCTACGAGCAGTACTTC	CASSSKYRDRGTPGLVAYEQYF	TRBJ2-7	NA	TRBV27	TRBD1
TGTGCCAGCAGCCACGGGGGACAGGGTACCACCGGGGAGCTGTTTTTT	CASSHGGQGTTGELFF	TRBJ2-2	NA	TRBV7-9	TRBD1
TGTGCCAGCAGCCAAACCGGGGCCGAGTTGAACACCGGGGAGCTGTTTTTT	CASSQTGAELNTGELFF	TRBJ2-2	NA	TRBV6-4	NA
TGCGCCAGCAGCGGCGGGACTCAACTCGAGCAGTACTTC	CASSGGTQLEQYF	TRBJ2-7	once	TRBV7-9	NA
TGCGCCAGCAGCCAAGATTGGGGCACAGATACGCAGTATTTT	CASSQDWGTDTQYF	TRBJ2-3	NA	TRBV4-1	NA
TGTGCCAGCACCGGGAGTCGGAACAATGAGCAGTTCTTC	CASTGSRNNEQFF	TRBJ2-1	NA	TRBV7-9	NA
TGTGCCAGCAGTTTATTTCCTAAAGTTTCCTACGAGCAGTACTTC	CASSLFPKVSYEQYF	TRBJ2-7	NA	TRBV27	NA
TGTGCCAGCAGTGAAGCGCGGGCGGGGAAGCCCACAGATACGCAGTATTTT	CASSEARAGKPTDTQYF	TRBJ2-3	NA	TRBV6-1	NA
TGTGCCAGCAGCCCCAAGGCGGGAGCGGGAGCCTACGAGCAGTACTTC	CASSPKAGAGAYEQYF	TRBJ2-7	NA	TRBV7-9	TRBD2
TGCAGCGTTGGTTTCCCAGGGGAGTACGAGCAGTACTTC	CSVGFPGEYEQYF	TRBJ2-7	NA	TRBV29-1	NA
TGTGCCAGCAGTGAAGCGCTAGCGGGAGGGGATACGCAGTATTTT	CASSEALAGGDTQYF	TRBJ2-3	few	TRBV6-1	TRBD2
TGCGCCAGCAGCCAAGAGTCGGCAGGAAGGGGCGAGCAGTACTTC	CASSQESAGRGEQYF	TRBJ2-7	NA	TRBV4-1	NA
TGTGCCAGCAGCGTCGACAGGGATCCCACCTTC	CASSVDRDPTF	TRBJ1-2	once	TRBV7-9	TRBD1
TGTGCCAGCAGCTGGTATAATTCACCCCTCCACTTT	CASSWYNSPLHF	TRBJ1-6	NA	TRBV28	NA
TGTGCCTGGAGTAGGCCAGACAGGGTGTTTGTCCAAGAGACCCAGTACTTC	CAWSRPDRVFVQETQYF	TRBJ2-5	NA	TRBV30	TRBD1
TGTGCCACCCTGGGGACCGGGGGCATCAGCTACGAGCAGTACTTC	CATLGTGGISYEQYF	TRBJ2-7	NA	TRBV10-3	NA
TGTGCCAGCAGTTACTCTCGGGGACAGCTAGGAGATACGCAGTATTTT	CASSYSRGQLGDTQYF	TRBJ2-3	NA	TRBV6-5	TRBD1
TGTGCCAGCAGTTCGTATACGCTCGGGACAGATACGCAGTATTTT	CASSSYTLGTDTQYF	TRBJ2-3	NA	TRBV28	NA
TGTGCCAGCAGCCCGGCAGGAGAGCAGTACTTC	CASSPAGEQYF	TRBJ2-7	NA	TRBV7-9	NA
TGCGCCAGCAGCCATGGGGCGCGGCTAGCGGGAGACAATGAGCAGTTCTTC	CASSHGARLAGDNEQFF	TRBJ2-1	NA	TRBV4-1	TRBD2
TGTGCCACCAGCAGAGCGCTGGGGGAGCTGTTTTTT	CATSRALGELFF	TRBJ2-2	NA	TRBV15	NA
TGTGCCAGCAGCTTGAAGCGGGAGAGGCCCTACGAGCAGTACTTC	CASSLKRERPYEQYF	TRBJ2-7	few	TRBV5-4	TRBD2
TGTGCCAGAAGCCCAAGGACTGGGAATCAGCCCCAGCATTTT	CARSPRTGNQPQHF	TRBJ1-5	NA	TRBV5-3	NA
TGTGCCTGGAGTAAACAGGGGCCCATATCGTTCAATGAGCAGTTCTTC	CAWSKQGPISFNEQFF	TRBJ2-1	NA	TRBV30	TRBD1
TGTGCCAGCAGAAAGAGGGGCTTGACGGAGACCCAGTACTTC	CASRKRGLTETQYF	TRBJ2-5	NA	TRBV6-1	NA
TGCGCCAGCAGCTTGGAACTAGCGGGAGCCTACGAGCAGTACTTC	CASSLELAGAYEQYF	TRBJ2-7	once	TRBV5-1	TRBD2
TGCGCCAGCAGCTTGGGGGACAGGGGATTCTATGGCTACACCTTC	CASSLGDRGFYGYTF	TRBJ1-2	NA	TRBV5-1	TRBD1
TGTGCCAGTAGGGCGGGAAACACCGGGGAGCTGTTTTTT	CASRAGNTGELFF	TRBJ2-2	NA	TRBV19	NA
TGTGCCAGCAGCTTAGACAGGATTCGGTCCTACGAGCAGTACTTC	CASSLDRIRSYEQYF	TRBJ2-7	NA	TRBV11-1	NA
TGTGCCAGTAGTACACGGACTCAAACTTGGGCTTTCTTT	CASSTRTQTWAFF	TRBJ1-1	NA	TRBV19	NA
TGTGCCAGCAGCTATAAGACTAGCGGGAGTCTGACAGATACGCAGTATTTT	CASSYKTSGSLTDTQYF	TRBJ2-3	NA	TRBV7-9	TRBD2
TGCGCCAGCAGCCAGGGACTAGCGGTCGCGGCCCAGTACTTC	CASSQGLAVAAQYF	TRBJ2-5	once	TRBV4-1	TRBD2
TGTGCCATCAGTTTGCGTCAGGGGGCTAACTCCTACGAGCAGTACTTC	CAISLRQGANSYEQYF	TRBJ2-7	once	TRBV10-3	TRBD1
TGTGCCAGCAGTTACTCGAGGGGTAAGAACTCCTACGAGCAGTACTTC	CASSYSRGKNSYEQYF	TRBJ2-7	NA	TRBV6-5	NA
TGTGCCAGCAGCCGCATTGTATACGAGCAGTACTTC	CASSRIVYEQYF	TRBJ2-7	NA	TRBV7-9	NA
TGTGCCTGGAGTGTAGGGGGGGCCACTGAAGCTTTCTTT	CAWSVGGATEAFF	TRBJ1-1	NA	TRBV30	NA
TGTGCCAGCAGCGTAGCGGCTAGCGGGGTTAGGTACCAAGAGACCCAGTACTTC	CASSVAASGVRYQETQYF	TRBJ2-5	NA	TRBV9	TRBD2
TGCAGCGTTGTTAGAACTAGCGGGAGGGCCGGATTGGATACGCAGTATTTT	CSVVRTSGRAGLDTQYF	TRBJ2-3	NA	TRBV29-1	TRBD2
TGCGCCAGCCGAACCCGGGACACCGACTACGAGCAGTACTTC	CASRTRDTDYEQYF	TRBJ2-7	NA	TRBV4-1	NA
TGTGCCAGCAGTTCCCCCGTGAGGGGCCTCTACGAGCAGTACTTC	CASSSPVRGLYEQYF	TRBJ2-7	NA	TRBV6-5	NA
TGTGCCAGCAGCGGGAGGGCTGAGCAGTTCTTC	CASSGRAEQFF	TRBJ2-1	NA	TRBV9	NA
TGTGCCAGCAGGGCCAGAGCGGGCGGTCATTGGGAGACCCAGTACTTC	CASRARAGGHWETQYF	TRBJ2-5	NA	TRBV7-9	NA
TGTGCTAGTGGTCTCGACAGGGGGCTTAGTACCGGGGAGCTGTTTTTT	CASGLDRGLSTGELFF	TRBJ2-2	NA	TRBV12-5	TRBD1
TGTGCCAGCAGCGTAGCGGGACTAGGTCACGAGCAGTACTTC	CASSVAGLGHEQYF	TRBJ2-7	NA	TRBV9	TRBD2
TGCGCCAGCAGCTTGGGACAGGGGAGCTCCTACGAGCAGTACTTC	CASSLGQGSSYEQYF	TRBJ2-7	NA	TRBV5-1	TRBD1
TGTGCCAGCAGCCAAGGGTTCGCGGAGAACACCGGGGAGCTGTTTTTT	CASSQGFAENTGELFF	TRBJ2-2	NA	TRBV14	NA
TGCGCCAGCAGCCAAGGGGGACTAGCGGGAACCGGGGAGCTGTTTTTT	CASSQGGLAGTGELFF	TRBJ2-2	NA	TRBV4-1	TRBD2
TGTGCCAGCAGCTTAAATGTTCCCGACAGGGTCGGTGGCTACACCTTC	CASSLNVPDRVGGYTF	TRBJ1-2	NA	TRBV7-9	TRBD1
TGTGCCAGCAGCTTAGGCGCGGCCCCCTACAATGAGCAGTTCTTC	CASSLGAAPYNEQFF	TRBJ2-1	NA	TRBV11-2	NA
TGTGCCACCAGGGGGGAGCAGGGAGGAAGAGTAGAGACCCAGTACTTC	CATRGEQGGRVETQYF	TRBJ2-5	few	TRBV15	NA
TGTGCCAGCAGTGACCGGACAAAAGATGGCTACACCTTC	CASSDRTKDGYTF	TRBJ1-2	NA	TRBV6-6	NA
TGTGCCAGCAGCGTTTCGGTACTACAATCCTACGAGCAGTACTTC	CASSVSVLQSYEQYF	TRBJ2-7	NA	TRBV9	NA
TGTGCCAGCAGCCAGGAGGTGCAACAAAGTCGGGCCAACGTCCTGACTTTC	CASSQEVQQSRANVLTF	TRBJ2-6	NA	TRBV11-2	NA